What follows are 26 T cell receptor beta chains derived from one specimen sequenced in a study of CD8+CD57+ T cells in acquired aplastic anemia. Genomic DNA served as template for TCR beta VDJ and CDR3 profiling. TCRdb reanalysed the reads using MiXCR and keeps one entry per CDR3 protein. Of 150,000 or so distinct CDR3 sequences listed, over 50% are singletons. Patients chosen for sequencing had shown CD8+CD57+ cell expansion by flow cytometry. Sequencing used sorted CD4+, CD8+, or CD8+CD57+ T cells (not recorded which) from PBMCs. All receptors derive from a human donor with aplastic anemia.

V and J are TRBV15 and TRBJ2-7; D is uncertain. This CDR3 region has 15 residues. Per the germline V gene, CDR1 is LNHNV and CDR2 is YYDKDF (reference sequence). With 5 bases removed from V and 0 bases from J, the gap between germline ends came to 14 bases. The CDR3 is CATSQWGIGSYEQYF. CDR3 nucleotide sequence: TGTGCCACCAGCCAATGGGGAATCGGCTCCTACGAGCAGTACTTC.

The chain combines TRBV10-3 with TRBJ2-2; TRBD1 matches 8 bases. The germline gives CDR1 ENHRY, CDR2 SYGVKD. The trim removed 6 bases at V and 0 bases at J, leaving 0 bases unmatched. The CDR3 runs 14 residues. Written as DNA, the CDR3 is TGTGCCATCAGGGGACAGGCGAACACCGGGGAGCTGTTTTTT. Translating gives CAIRGQANTGELFF.

This clonotype was picked up many times. This chain uses TRBV20-1 with TRBJ1-4; 9 nucleotides match TRBD1. This CDR3 contains 14 residues. J gave up 8 bases and V 5 bases, and 9 bases lay outside the gene matches. CDR1 is DFQATT, CDR2 SNEGSKA, per germline (reference sequence). The CDR3 coding sequence is TGCAGTGCTCCTTCGGGGACAGGGTACGAAAAACTGTTTTTT. It translates to CSAPSGTGYEKLFF.

This clonotype has more than one count but fewer than ten. The chain couples TRBV29-1 to TRBJ2-7; 7 bases fit TRBD2. V shed 3 bases, J shed 9 bases, and the junction held 5 bases outside the gene matches. Germline CDR1 and CDR2: SQVTM and ANQGSEA. CDR3 length: 11 amino acids. The CDR3 coding sequence is TGCAGCGTTGAGGGAGGGGAAGGGCAGTACTTC. Protein sequence: CSVEGGEGQYF.

This clonotype was seen repeatedly, ten times or more. The chain links TRBV6-5 to TRBJ1-1, with no clear D. CDR3 length: 13 amino acids. V lost 0 bases and J lost 0, with 2 bases in between. Germline-derived CDR1 and CDR2 are MNHEY and SVGAGI. This chain's CDR3 is CASSYSLNTEAFF. The CDR3 DNA sequence: TGTGCCAGCAGTTACTCACTGAACACTGAAGCTTTCTTT.

The gene calls are TRBV29-1 and TRBJ1-4; D ambiguous. This CDR3 is built from 12 residues. The germline gives CDR1 SQVTM, CDR2 ANQGSEA. Trimming cost V 4 bases and J 7 bases, with 10 bases left between them. The CDR3 sequence is CSVVSGGEKLFF. DNA for the CDR3: TGCAGCGTTGTATCGGGTGGTGAAAAACTGTTTTTT.

The chain carries TRBV20-1 and TRBJ2-3; D is possibly TRBD1 (6 bases). Germline CDR1 and CDR2: DFQATT and SNEGSKA (reference sequence). The V gene lost 2 bases and the J gene lost 2 bases, with 17 bases spanning the gap. This CDR3 is 16 amino acids long. DNA for the CDR3: TGCAGTGCTAGACCCCGCGAGGACAGACTCACAGATACGCAGTATTTT. Protein sequence: CSARPREDRLTDTQYF.

This chain connects TRBV11-2 to TRBJ2-5; possibly TRBD2 for D (7 bases). Germline-derived CDR1 and CDR2 are SGHAT and FQNNGV. The CDR3 spans 17 residues. V shed 5 bases and J shed 4 bases, with 23 bases lying between them. CDR3 sequence (DNA): TGTGCCAGCAGCCTCACCGGGGGGACACCCCACCGAGAGACCCAGTACTTC. Its translation is CASSLTGGTPHRETQYF.

This clonotype has at least ten counts. The rearrangement uses TRBV7-9 and TRBJ1-2; D is unresolved. Germline CDR1 SEHNR, CDR2 FQNEAQ (reference sequence). V dropped 5 bases and J dropped 1 base, with 8 bases sitting between them. The CDR3 sequence is 13 residues long. This chain's CDR3 is CASSHRDNYGYTF. The CDR3 nucleotides are TGTGCCAGCAGCCACCGGGATAACTATGGCTACACCTTC.

The V gene is TRBV29-1, the J gene TRBJ2-5, with D hard to call. Germline loops: CDR1 SQVTM, CDR2 ANQGSEA. Trimming stripped 1 base from V and 1 base from J, with 10 bases between. The CDR3 spans 14 residues. The CDR3: CSVEGGFSQETQYF. The DNA for the CDR3 is TGCAGCGTTGAAGGCGGATTTAGCCAAGAGACCCAGTACTTC.

The chain uses TRBV10-3 and TRBJ2-6, with D unresolved. Between the trimmed V and J ends, which lost 6 bases and 0 bases, there was a span of 12 bases. The CDR3 runs to 16 residues. Germline values: CDR1 ENHRY, CDR2 SYGVKD. CDR3 amino acids: CAIRQYPSSGANVLTF. CDR3 nucleotide sequence: TGTGCCATCAGGCAATATCCGAGCTCTGGGGCCAACGTCCTGACTTTC.

The rearrangement links TRBV2 to TRBJ1-4, with 7 bases aligning to TRBD1. With 2 bases clipped from V and 6 bases from J, the junction kept 6 bases outside the gene matches. This CDR3 is built from 15 residues. Germline V gives CDR1 SNHLY, CDR2 FYNNEI. The CDR3 loop reads CASSEPGQRHEKLFF. The DNA for the CDR3 is TGTGCCAGCAGTGAACCGGGACAGAGGCATGAAAAACTGTTTTTT.

The chain uses TRBV20-1 and TRBJ2-7; D is perhaps TRBD2 (5 bases). CDR3 length: 14 residues. Per the germline V gene, CDR1 is DFQATT and CDR2 is SNEGSKA (reference sequence). V was shortened by 0 bases and J by 3 bases, with 12 bases between the two germline ends. The CDR3 DNA follows: TGCAGTGCTAGAGATAGGGAGTTACTCTACGAGCAGTACTTC. This gives the protein CSARDRELLYEQYF.

The chain joins TRBV12-3 or TRBV12-4 to TRBJ2-3; 7 nucleotides agree with TRBD1. Unmatched junction bases numbered 10, after V lost 4 bases and J lost 6 bases. There are 15 residues in the CDR3. This CDR3 is CASSSGTARDDTQYF. The CDR3 nucleotides read TGTGCCAGCAGTTCCGGGACAGCCCGAGACGATACGCAGTATTTT.

The chain combines TRBV13 with TRBJ1-1; D is uncertain. Germline V gives CDR1 PRHDT, CDR2 FYEKMQ (reference sequence). The CDR3 length is 13 residues. V lost 0 bases and J lost 6, with 8 bases in between. The CDR3 bases are TGTGCCAGCAGCTTAGGGGGCCCCGCTGAAGCTTTCTTT. Translation: CASSLGGPAEAFF.

This clonotype appeared many times. The V call is TRBV7-6, the J call TRBJ1-4; D uncertain. Germline CDR1 is SGHVS and CDR2 is FNYEAQ. The CDR3 spans 14 residues. The V end was cut by 2 bases, the J end by 3 bases, with 7 bases between. The CDR3 nucleotides are TGTGCCAGCAGCTTAAGAGCGTCTAATGAAAAACTGTTTTTT. This encodes CASSLRASNEKLFF. Full variable domain (remainder filled in from reference TRBV7-6 and TRBJ1-4): GAGVSQSPRYKVTKRGQDVALRCDPISGHVSLYWYRQALGQGPEFLTYFNYEAQQDKSGLPNDRFSAERPEGSISTLTIQRTEQRDSAMYRCASSLRASNEKLFFGSGTQLSVL.

This clonotype was counted ten times or more. The J gene is TRBJ2-3, the V gene TRBV6-5; possibly TRBD1 for D (6 bases). The germline gives CDR1 MNHEY, CDR2 SVGAGI. The V end lost 3 bases, the J end lost 1 base, and 14 bases lay between the germline ends. The CDR3 is 16 amino acids. The chain's CDR3 is CASSYTPPGGTDTQYF. The DNA for the CDR3 is TGTGCCAGCAGTTATACCCCCCCAGGGGGCACAGATACGCAGTATTTT.

This clonotype was counted between two and nine times. This may be a read error, as it is one base from a much larger clone. The chain has TRBV5-6 and TRBJ2-7; no firm D call. This CDR3 region has 13 residues. Looked up from germline, CDR1 is SGHDT and CDR2 is YYEEEE. The CDR3: CTSSLARQPRQYF. The CDR3 DNA follows: TGTACCAGCAGCTTGGCCCGGCAGCCCAGGCAGTACTTC.

As regards this clonotype: The junction does not match germline at one end; this may be a read error. The rearrangement uses TRBV11-3 and TRBJ1-2; TRBD1 might be the D (6 bases). Germline V gene lookup returns CDR1 SGHNT and CDR2 YENEEA. The CDR3 consists of 15 residues. The CDR3 loop is CASTLRGGSNYGCTF. The CDR3 coding sequence is TGTGCCAGCACCCTAAGGGGGGGTAGTAACTATGGCTGCACCTTC.

The V call is TRBV20-1, the J call TRBJ2-7; D possibly uses TRBD1 or TRBD2 (5 bases each). Germline values: CDR1 DFQATT, CDR2 SNEGSKA (reference sequence). The V gene lost 2 bases and the J gene lost 6 bases, with 17 bases spanning the gap. This CDR3 comprises 14 residues. The CDR3 DNA is TGCAGTGCTAGACGCAGGGACGTAACCATCGAGCAGTACTTC. It is translated as CSARRRDVTIEQYF.

V gene TRBV3-1 combines with J gene TRBJ2-7, with D possibly being TRBD2 (6 bases). Germline CDR1 LGHDT, CDR2 YNNKEL (reference sequence). This CDR3 region has 15 residues. V was clipped by 3 bases and J by 2 bases, with 14 bases between them. CDR3 amino acids: CASSHAGLGAYEQYF. The CDR3, as DNA: TGTGCCAGCAGCCACGCGGGGCTTGGGGCCTACGAGCAGTACTTC.

This chain links TRBV14 with TRBJ2-7; D unresolved. Gene TRBJ2-5 matches the end of the DNA better, so the J call may be wrong. The CDR3 is 14 residues long. Germline CDR1 reads SGHDN; CDR2 reads FVKESK. CDR3 nucleotides: TGTGCCAGCAGCCAACGACGGATACAAGAGACCCAGTACTTC. Translated, it gives CASSQRRIQETQYF.

A few counts support this clonotype. The rearrangement links TRBV4-2 to TRBJ2-7; 9 nucleotides line up with TRBD2. The CDR3 spans 12 residues. The trim removed 0 bases at V and 9 bases at J, leaving 0 bases unmatched. CDR1 and CDR2 (germline): LGHNA, YNFKEQ. The CDR3 nucleotides read TGTGCCAGCAGCCAAGAAGCGGGGGGGCAGTACTTC. This translates into CASSQEAGGQYF.

This clonotype was detected many times. The chain combines TRBV9 with TRBJ1-1; D might be TRBD1 (5 bases). The CDR3 spans 12 residues. Germline CDR1 SGDLS, CDR2 YYNGEE. Between the trimmed V and J ends, which lost 4 bases and 4 bases, there was a span of 8 bases. The CDR3 protein is CASSRGGTEAFF. For the CDR3, the DNA is TGTGCCAGCAGCCGGGGGGGCACTGAAGCTTTCTTT. The full variable domain, its missing parts supplied by reference TRBV9 and TRBJ1-1, is DSGVTQTPKHLITATGQRVTLRCSPRSGDLSVYWYQQSLDQGLQFLIQYYNGEERAKGNILERFSAQQFPDLHSELNLSSLELGDSALYFCASSRGGTEAFFGQGTRLTVV.

The CDR3 here is CASSPTGAGYTF. DNA of the CDR3: TGTGCCAGCAGCCCTACAGGGGCCGGCTACACCTTC. The chain recombines TRBV7-9 with TRBJ1-2, with 7 bases identical to TRBD1. The CDR3 length is 12 residues. Germline assignment: CDR1 SEHNR and CDR2 FQNEAQ (reference sequence). The junction had 5 bases not matched to a gene; V was cut back by 5 bases and J by 8 bases.

The J gene is TRBJ2-1, the V gene TRBV4-2; the match to TRBD2 covers 8 bases. Germline V gene sequence: CDR1 LGHNA, CDR2 YNFKEQ. Trimming at V came to 1 base and at J to 5 bases, leaving 4 bases not matched to a gene. The CDR3 totals 15 residues. DNA of the CDR3: TGTGCCAGCAGCCAAGGTACGGGGGGGAACAATGAGCAGTTCTTC. Translating gives CASSQGTGGNNEQFF.